These 15 T cell receptor beta chains were all obtained from the same sample, sequenced in a study of fetal regulatory T cell absence and autoimmunity. Libraries were prepared by immunoSEQ multiplex PCR; TCRdb keeps only in-frame clonotypes and omits some of them. Altogether about 43,000 clones are present, roughly four fifths being singletons, with the ten largest covering 0.41%. Sequenced material: cord blood. The receptors derive from a newborn boy with IPEX syndrome.

This clone was picked up a small number of times. V is TRBV5-4 and J is TRBJ2-3, with 9 bases aligning to TRBD2. The CDR3 has 16 residues. V dropped 3 bases and J dropped 0; count of bases not matched to a gene: 5. Germline assignment: CDR1 SGHNT and CDR2 YYREEE (reference sequence). The CDR3 coding sequence is TGTGCCAGCAGCTCGTTAGCGGGGGCTAGCACAGATACGCAGTATTTT. The encoded protein is CASSSLAGASTDTQYF.

This chain uses TRBV7-2 with TRBJ1-4, with 12 bases identical to TRBD1. The length of the CDR3 is 16 residues. CDR1 SGHTA and CDR2 FQGNSA come from the germline V gene. The trim removed 1 base at V and 7 bases at J, leaving 4 bases unmatched. The CDR3 spells CASSLGWGQGAEKLFF. In DNA form, the CDR3 reads TGTGCCAGCAGCTTAGGTTGGGGACAGGGGGCTGAAAAACTGTTTTTT.

The chain employs TRBV9 and TRBJ2-1; D not resolved. V dropped 0 bases and J dropped 1 base, with 8 bases sitting between them. Germline values: CDR1 SGDLS, CDR2 YYNGEE. The CDR3 has 15 amino acids. CDR3 sequence (DNA): TGTGCCAGCAGCGTAGAAGGCGGTTCCTACAATGAGCAGTTCTTC. It encodes CASSVEGGSYNEQFF.

The chain recombines TRBV18 with TRBJ1-5; 7 nucleotides agree with TRBD1. Looked up from germline, CDR1 is KGHSH and CDR2 is LQKENI. V shed 5 bases and J 1 base; nucleotides not matched to a gene: 8. The CDR3 is 16 residues long. The CDR3 here is CASSSYRGGSNQPQHF. The CDR3 DNA reads as TGTGCCAGCTCATCTTACAGGGGAGGGAGCAATCAGCCCCAGCATTTT.

The chain recombines TRBV4-3 with TRBJ2-7; D possibly corresponds to TRBD2 (6 bases). CDR1 is LGHNA and CDR2 is YSLEER in the germline V gene. The V gene lost 0 bases and the J gene lost 6 bases, with 12 bases spanning the gap. The CDR3 consists of 14 residues. The CDR3 DNA is TGCGCCAGCAGCCAAGATGGGGGGTCCCGCGAGCAGTACTTC. It translates to CASSQDGGSREQYF.

This clone was counted between two and nine times. The DNA for the CDR3 is TGTGCCAGCAGTTACCCTCTTCTCGAGCAGTACTTC. It translates to CASSYPLLEQYF. The chain combines TRBV28 with TRBJ2-7; unclear D gene. The CDR3 spans 12 residues. From germline, CDR1 is MDHEN and CDR2 SYDVKM. The V end was cut by 4 bases, the J end by 6 bases, with 10 bases between.

This clone was observed once. The rearrangement uses TRBV6-4 and TRBJ1-1; D gene uncertain. The CDR3 spans 11 residues. Germline V lookup: CDR1 MRHNA, CDR2 SNTAGT. V gave up 6 bases and J gave up 4 bases, with 6 bases separating them. CDR3 residues: CASREGTEAFF. CDR3 nucleotides: TGTGCCAGCAGGGAGGGCACTGAAGCTTTCTTT.

The chain has TRBV10-1 and TRBJ1-1; D not certain. CDR1 is WNHNN, CDR2 SYGVQD, per germline (reference sequence). The CDR3 has 15 residues. The V and J ends lost 3 bases and 5 bases respectively, with 16 bases between them. CDR3 bases: TGCGCCAGCAGTGAAAAAATCGGGAGGTTGACTGAAGCTTTCTTT. This translates into CASSEKIGRLTEAFF.

This chain connects TRBV4-1 to TRBJ2-1; 13 nucleotides match TRBD2. The CDR3 is 15 residues long. V shed 7 bases and J 6 bases; nucleotides not matched to a gene: 6. Germline V gene data show CDR1 as MGHRA and CDR2 as YSYEKL. The CDR3 DNA reads TGCGCCAGCACCAAGGGGACTAGCGGGACCAATGAGCAGTTCTTC. It codes for CASTKGTSGTNEQFF.

The rearrangement uses TRBV27 and TRBJ2-3; D uncertain. The V end lost 6 bases, the J end lost 2 bases, and 12 bases lay between the germline ends. There are 14 residues in the CDR3. Germline assignment: CDR1 MNHEY and CDR2 SMNVEV (reference sequence). The CDR3 protein is CASSPRRLTDTQYF. DNA for the CDR3: TGTGCCAGCAGCCCCCGCAGGCTCACAGATACGCAGTATTTT.

The V call is TRBV20-1, the J call TRBJ2-7; no clear D. The CDR3 is made up of 11 amino acids. Trimming stripped 5 bases from V and 9 bases from J, with 14 bases between. The germline V gene encodes CDR1 DFQATT and CDR2 SNEGSKA (reference sequence). DNA of the CDR3: TGCAGTGCTCAAATCAGCGTAGGGCAGTACTTC. As protein: CSAQISVGQYF.

This chain joins TRBV5-4 and TRBJ2-5; D gene unclear. CDR3 size: 15 residues. V dropped 0 bases and J dropped 1 base, with 10 bases sitting between them. Per the germline V gene, CDR1 is SGHNT and CDR2 is YYREEE (reference sequence). CDR3: CASSLAAKGQETQYF. DNA of the CDR3: TGTGCCAGCAGCTTGGCCGCGAAGGGCCAAGAGACCCAGTACTTC.

The chain is built from TRBV4-1 and TRBJ2-3; D possibly corresponds to TRBD2 (6 bases). Trimming removed 1 base from V and 0 bases from J, with 11 bases in between. Germline V gives CDR1 MGHRA, CDR2 YSYEKL. The CDR3 sequence is 16 residues long. The CDR3 sequence: CASSQGGAPSTDTQYF. The CDR3 coding sequence is TGCGCCAGCAGCCAAGGCGGGGCGCCTAGCACAGATACGCAGTATTTT.

This CDR3 reads CASSLAFFRGGAEAFF. Here the CDR3 DNA reads TGCGCCAGCAGCTTGGCTTTTTTCAGGGGAGGAGCTGAAGCTTTCTTT. V and J are TRBV5-1 and TRBJ1-1; TRBD1 is a possible D gene (6 bases). The CDR3 runs 16 residues. Looked up from germline, CDR1 is SGHRS and CDR2 is YFSETQ. V was pared by 0 bases and J by 6 bases, with 18 bases between.

The CDR3 DNA sequence: TGTGCCAGCAGCGGACAGGGGAATGAGCAGTTCTTC. Amino acid sequence: CASSGQGNEQFF. V is TRBV9 and J is TRBJ2-1, with TRBD1 identical over 8 bases. The germline CDR1 and CDR2 sequences are SGDLS and YYNGEE. V was clipped by 3 bases and J by 7 bases; unmatched bases: 0. This CDR3 spans 12 amino acids.